This T cell receptor (beta chain) was captured in a study of blood T cell repertoires in COVID-19. About the research overall: The United States, Italy and Spain were the sources of the acute and convalescent COVID-19 samples. The analysed material was cDNA or gDNA that came from T cells, B-cell-depleted T cells, or PBMCs.

In the original workflow: Estimated nucleated cell counts came from reference gene primer amplification. Only in-frame clones appear in the TCRdb table, and some are missing; sequencing was by immunoSEQ multiplex PCR. V, J and clone size derive from that table, while D and trimming were established from the DNA sequence. The sample lists 60,000 to 65,000 clones; around 85% were seen once. Notes on this clone: Germline is not matched at one junction end, which may reflect a read error.

What was sequenced was peripheral blood. This TCR derives from a woman older than 75 with active or convalescent COVID-19.

The CDR3 DNA sequence: TGCGCCGGCAGTGAGCGACAGACGGCCACTGAAGCTTTCTTT. It specifies CAGSERQTATEAFF. This chain connects TRBV10-1 to TRBJ1-1; the D gene is possibly TRBD1 (5 bases). Germline V CDR1 and CDR2: WNHNN, SYGVQD (reference sequence). The CDR3 contains 14 residues.